The 26 T cell receptor beta chains below all came from one sample that was sequenced in a study of CD8 T cells in ankylosing spondylitis. TCRdb fed the 5' RACE reads into MiXCR, producing one record per CDR3 protein. The sample records 250,000 to 350,000 distinct CDR3 sequences, less than 25% being singletons. Sequenced sample: blood, either unsorted or a sorted T cell fraction (not recorded which). These TCRs come from a female donor with ankylosing spondylitis or in good health (not recorded which).

This clonotype has a count of ten or more. J is TRBJ1-3 and V is TRBV7-9; D is unresolved. The germline V gene encodes CDR1 SEHNR and CDR2 FQNEAQ (reference sequence). The V end was cut by 2 bases, the J end by 3 bases, with 8 bases between. The CDR3 totals 14 residues. Here the CDR3 DNA reads TGTGCCAGCAGCTTATTCGCAGTTGGAAACACCATATATTTT. The encoded protein is CASSLFAVGNTIYF.

In this sample, this clonotype turned up a few times. Here the CDR3 reads CASSRGIYEQYF. The CDR3 bases are TGCGCCAGCAGCAGGGGCATCTACGAGCAGTACTTC. The rearrangement uses TRBV10-2 and TRBJ2-7, with TRBD1 as a possible D gene (6 bases). In germline, CDR1 is WSHSY, CDR2 SAAADI. The CDR3 is made up of 12 amino acids. V was clipped by 6 bases and J by 3 bases, with 9 bases between them.

This clonotype showed up just a few times. The chain couples TRBV7-6 to TRBJ2-3; 9 bases match TRBD2. CDR1 and CDR2 from the germline V gene are SGHVS and FNYEAQ. The trim removed 1 base at V and 7 bases at J, leaving 12 bases unmatched. The CDR3 runs to 17 residues. CDR3 amino acids: CASSLEFTAGGRNTQYF. The CDR3 DNA reads as TGTGCCAGCAGCTTAGAATTCACAGCGGGAGGAAGAAATACGCAGTATTTT. Based on the CDR3 plus reference TRBV7-6 and TRBJ2-3, the full variable domain is GAGVSQSPRYKVTKRGQDVALRCDPISGHVSLYWYRQALGQGPEFLTYFNYEAQQDKSGLPNDRFSAERPEGSISTLTIQRTEQRDSAMYRCASSLEFTAGGRNTQYFGPGTRLTVL.

This sequence joins TRBV12-3 or TRBV12-4 and TRBJ2-3, with TRBD2 identical over 10 bases. This CDR3 is built from 16 residues. With V trimmed by 2 bases and J by 2 bases, 4 bases remained unmatched. The DNA of the CDR3 is TGTGCCAGCAGTTTACAGGGACTAGCGAACACAGATACGCAGTATTTT. Translating gives CASSLQGLANTDTQYF.

A few counts support this clonotype. The chain employs TRBV7-9 and TRBJ2-1; 9 nucleotides line up with TRBD1. CDR3 size: 15 residues. The V and J ends lost 6 bases and 3 bases, in that order; junction bases with no gene match: 6. Per germline, CDR1 SEHNR and CDR2 FQNEAQ (reference sequence). CDR3 loop: CASRPGQGHYNEQFF. The CDR3 DNA follows: TGTGCCAGCAGACCCGGACAGGGGCACTACAATGAGCAGTTCTTC.

This clonotype appeared many times. The J gene is TRBJ2-3, the V gene TRBV29-1; D might be TRBD2 (7 bases). Germline CDR1 SQVTM, CDR2 ANQGSEA. The V gene lost 2 bases and the J gene lost 5 bases, with 14 bases spanning the gap. CDR3 size: 14 residues. CDR3: CSVERGASGDTQYF. CDR3 bases: TGCAGCGTTGAACGGGGGGCCTCGGGAGATACGCAGTATTTT.

Worth noting for this clonotype: A read error may explain this, as a much larger clone is one base away. V is TRBV5-5 and J is TRBJ2-7, with a weak D call TRBD2 (6 bases). V lost 2 bases and J 2 bases, leaving 11 bases between the germline ends. Germline values: CDR1 SGHKS, CDR2 YYEKEE (reference sequence). The CDR3 has 14 residues. CDR3 in amino acids: CASSFRGSPYEQYF. The CDR3 DNA follows: TGTGCCAGCAGCTTCCGGGGGTCCCCCTACGAGCAGTACTTC.

This clonotype was seen a handful of times. The V and J genes are TRBV10-2 and TRBJ2-1; no clear D. The germline V gene has CDR1 WSHSY and CDR2 SAAADI. CDR3 length: 12 residues. Written as DNA, the CDR3 is TGCGTTTCAAACGGACCCTACAATGAGCAGTTCTTC. This translates into CVSNGPYNEQFF.

V and J are TRBV7-9 and TRBJ2-5; no clear D gene. V lost 5 bases, J lost 1 base, and 14 bases lay in between. The CDR3 loop spans 15 amino acids. The germline V gene has CDR1 SEHNR and CDR2 FQNEAQ (reference sequence). This CDR3 reads CASSLPTGSQETQYF. CDR3 nucleotide sequence: TGTGCCAGCAGCCTACCGACCGGGTCCCAAGAGACCCAGTACTTC.

This clonotype was counted between two and nine times. The V call is TRBV6-1, the J call TRBJ2-5, with D tentatively TRBD1 (6 bases). CDR1 is MNHNS, CDR2 SASEGT, per germline. V was trimmed by 10 bases and J by 5 bases, leaving 17 bases between them. The CDR3 is 13 amino acids. In nucleotides, the CDR3 is TGTGCCACCCGGACAGCTACTAGGGAGACCCAGTACTTC. Its protein is CATRTATRETQYF.

The sample holds a few counts of this clonotype. The chain has TRBV15 and TRBJ1-5; D unresolved. Germline CDR1 reads LNHNV; CDR2 reads YYDKDF (reference sequence). Trimming removed 3 bases from V and 0 bases from J, with 15 bases in between. The CDR3 sequence is 17 residues long. CDR3 DNA sequence: TGTGCCACCAGCAGGGTTCCGTCTCCATATAGCAATCAGCCCCAGCATTTT. Its protein is CATSRVPSPYSNQPQHF. Full variable domain (missing parts from reference TRBV15 and TRBJ1-5): DAMVIQNPRYQVTQFGKPVTLSCSQTLNHNVMYWYQQKSSQAPKLLFHYYDKDFNNEADTPDNFQSRRPNTSFCFLDIRSPGLGDTAMYLCATSRVPSPYSNQPQHFGDGTRLSIL.

The chain joins TRBV28 to TRBJ2-4; D is unresolved. The CDR3 is 13 amino acids. Trimming took 2 bases from V and 7 from J, leaving 9 bases between them. CDR1 and CDR2 from the germline V gene are MDHEN and SYDVKM. CDR3 DNA: TGTGCCAGCAGTTTAGGTGTTCCGAACATTCAGTACTTC. Protein product: CASSLGVPNIQYF.

This clonotype turned up a few times. The chain combines TRBV6-1 with TRBJ1-2; D perhaps matches TRBD1 (5 bases). Per the germline V gene, CDR1 is MNHNS and CDR2 is SASEGT. The CDR3 sequence is 16 residues long. Trimming pared 7 bases from V and 4 bases from J, leaving 22 bases between. The DNA for the CDR3 is TGTGCCAGCACCGTATCGAGAGGGGCGGTATCCTATGGCTACACCTTC. Residues: CASTVSRGAVSYGYTF.

This clonotype has just a few counts. The chain combines TRBV7-2 with TRBJ2-7; 7 nucleotides align to TRBD2. CDR1 SGHTA and CDR2 FQGNSA come from the germline V gene. V trimming: 4 bases; J trimming: 4 bases; junction bases outside the gene matches: 7. The CDR3 has 14 residues. The CDR3 here is CASSYSGTMYEQYF. For the CDR3, the DNA is TGTGCCAGCAGCTACAGCGGGACGATGTACGAGCAGTACTTC.

This clonotype was observed a few times. This chain links TRBV6-5 with TRBJ1-1; tentatively, D is TRBD1 (5 bases). V dropped 0 bases and J dropped 4 bases, with 12 bases sitting between them. Germline CDR1 MNHEY, CDR2 SVGAGI. The CDR3 is 15 residues long. CDR3 in DNA: TGTGCCAGCAGTTACTCGGGGGATTTTAGCACTGAAGCTTTCTTT. Encoded protein: CASSYSGDFSTEAFF.

The chain combines TRBV9 with TRBJ1-5; 10 bases agree with TRBD1. The CDR3 is 16 amino acids. J lost 3 bases, V lost 0 bases, and 3 bases had no gene match. Germline CDR1 SGDLS, CDR2 YYNGEE. The CDR3 nucleotides are TGTGCCAGCAGCGTAGAGGGACAGGGGTTCAATCAGCCCCAGCATTTT. Protein sequence: CASSVEGQGFNQPQHF.

The table lists this clonotype with many counts. The chain is built from TRBV18 and TRBJ2-1; 7 bases match TRBD2. The CDR3 is made up of 15 amino acids. V shed 2 bases and J 6 bases; nucleotides not matched to a gene: 7. The germline gives CDR1 KGHSH, CDR2 LQKENI. The CDR3 DNA follows: TGTGCCAGCTCACCAGAACGGGTAGCGGGCAATGAGCAGTTCTTC. Amino acid sequence: CASSPERVAGNEQFF.

This clonotype appeared a few times. The junction and the germline gene differ at one end; a read error may be behind it. The chain employs TRBV5-6 and TRBJ1-1; no clear D. The CDR3 consists of 12 residues. The germline gives CDR1 SGHDT, CDR2 YYEEEE. CDR3 loop: CASSLVGYASNF. The DNA for the CDR3 is TGTGCCAGCAGCTTGGTAGGGTATGCCTCTAACTTT.

In the case of this clonotype: Germline and junction disagree at one end, which may indicate a read error. The chain couples TRBV7-2 to TRBJ2-3, with a possible D match to TRBD2 (5 bases). Looked up from germline, CDR1 is SGHTA and CDR2 is FQGNSA. The CDR3 has 10 residues. The CDR3 sequence: CSSGLDTQYF. CDR3 DNA sequence: TGTTCCAGCGGACTAGATACGCAGTATTTT. Based on the CDR3 plus reference TRBV7-2 and TRBJ2-3, the full variable domain is GAGVSQSPSNKVTEKGKDVELRCDPISGHTALYWYRQSLGQGLEFLIYFQGNSAPDKSGLPSDRFSAERTGGSVSTLTIQRTQQEDSAVYLCSSGLDTQYFGPGTRLTVL.

This clonotype was counted ten times or more. The rearrangement links TRBV12-3 or TRBV12-4 to TRBJ2-1; 9 nucleotides align to TRBD1. This CDR3 contains 15 residues. V gave up 7 bases and J gave up 5 bases; unmatched junction bases: 9. CDR3: CASTKQGAVNNEQFF. The CDR3 coding sequence is TGTGCCAGCACCAAACAGGGGGCGGTAAACAATGAGCAGTTCTTC.

The CDR3 bases are TGTGCCAGCAGCTTGGCAGGGTTGACTGAAGCTTTCTTT. Its translation: CASSLAGLTEAFF. The chain links TRBV7-2 to TRBJ1-1, with D maybe TRBD1 (5 bases). This CDR3 region has 13 residues. V was pared by 3 bases and J by 5 bases, with 10 bases between. Germline CDR1 SGHTA, CDR2 FQGNSA.

CDR3 nucleotides: TGTGCCAGCAGTCCCTGGACAGGAAGCAATGAGCAGTTCTTC. It translates to CASSPWTGSNEQFF. The genes are TRBV28 and TRBJ2-1; TRBD1 matches at 7 bases. CDR3 length equals 14 residues. CDR1 and CDR2 from the germline V gene are MDHEN and SYDVKM. V lost 5 bases, J lost 6 bases, and 7 bases stayed unmatched.

This clonotype came up many times. The chain carries TRBV5-6 and TRBJ2-7; 8 nucleotides align to TRBD2. The length of the CDR3 is 15 residues. Germline loops: CDR1 SGHDT, CDR2 YYEEEE. V lost 4 bases and J lost 2; bases outside the gene matches: 8. In DNA, the CDR3 is TGTGCCAGCAGCACACGGGGGGGTGGCACCTACGAGCAGTACTTC. This codes for CASSTRGGGTYEQYF.

CDR3 sequence: CASSLGAGGNTEAFF. CDR3 nucleotides: TGTGCCAGCAGCCTTGGCGCGGGCGGTAACACTGAAGCTTTCTTT. V and J are TRBV12-3 or TRBV12-4 and TRBJ1-1, with D unresolved. Trimming removed 6 bases from V and 2 bases from J, with 16 bases in between. The CDR3 runs 15 residues.

The V call is TRBV7-7, the J call TRBJ2-1; TRBD2 aligns across 8 bases. V lost 2 bases, J lost 0 bases, and 3 bases stayed unmatched. The germline gives CDR1 SSHAT, CDR2 FNYEAQ (reference sequence). The CDR3 totals 16 residues. This CDR3 reads CASSLSSGSSYNEQFF. DNA of the CDR3: TGTGCCAGCAGCTTATCAAGCGGGAGCTCCTACAATGAGCAGTTCTTC. The full variable domain, completed using reference TRBV7-7 and TRBJ2-1, is GAGVSQSPRYKVTKRGQDVTLRCDPISSHATLYWYQQALGQGPEFLTYFNYEAQPDKSGLPSDRFSAERPEGSISTLTIQRTEQRDSAMYRCASSLSSGSSYNEQFFGPGTRLTVL.

V and J are TRBV24-1 and TRBJ1-2; no clear D. Germline V CDR1 and CDR2: KGHDR, SFDVKD. The V end lost 3 bases, the J end lost 8 bases, and 9 bases lay between the germline ends. This CDR3 is 12 amino acids long. In DNA form, the CDR3 reads TGTGCCACCAGTGATCCGAAATCAGGCTACACCTTC. It specifies CATSDPKSGYTF.